This TCR delta chain appears in the sequencing data of a study of γδ T cells in repeated Plasmodium falciparum infection. Study-wide results and limits: Compared with Australian children, Malian Vdelta2-negative repertoires seemed more clonal, less diverse, less shared. Vgamma9/Vdelta2+ repertoires stayed stably polyclonal over time and infection.

This clone was detected many times. Its specificity is unknown. TCRdb processed the multiplex PCR reads again with the CATT caller. The table includes around 46,000 delta-chain clones, roughly 2% detected once. From germline, CDR1 is TSWWSYY and CDR2 QGS. The CDR3 contains 14 residues. Trimming removed 0 bases at V and 7 bases at J, with 12 bases between. Gammadelta T cells were flow-sorted from PBMC into Vgamma9/Vdelta2+ and Vdelta2-negative populations for bulk analysis. The clonotype comes from a pool of human donors (malaria-infected and uninfected, not separated). The sequenced material came from gamma-delta T cells from blood. The V gene is TRDV1, the J gene TRDJ1; D is ambiguous. The DNA of the CDR3 is TGTGCTCTTGGGGAACTTCTTTTCTTCGGTAAACTCATCTTT. Its protein is CALGELLFFGKLIF.